This T cell receptor (beta chain) is drawn from a study of blood T cell repertoires in COVID-19 (dated by TCRdb to 2020 to 2022). For the study in its entirety: Samples covering the acute and convalescent phases of COVID-19 were provided by collaborators in the United States, Italy and Spain. The prospective study material was composed of cDNA or gDNA derived from T cells, B-cell-depleted T cells, or PBMCs. The dataset comprised deeply sampled blood TCRbeta repertoires from subjects exposed to, actively infected with, or recovered from COVID-19. A freely available public database, intended as a resource for researchers studying the immune response to SARS-CoV-2, is where the repertoires were released. Samples were obtained from the ongoing ImmuneRACE study (first 160 participants) and from about 1,300 subjects provided by 6 global collaborators. Nearly every sample came with metadata listing a de-identified subject ID, COVID-19 status, age in years and sex. Where available, HLA class I and class II types were taken from metadata supplied by the sample provider and were not determined by assay-based typing. The research as a whole found: The quantity of clinical and demographic metadata differed by source and by participant and was supplied without curation.

Turning to this clone: No cognate antigen has been identified for it. Base qualities are missing; no much larger clone stands one base away.

TCRbeta CDR3 regions were amplified from genomic DNA by means of the immunoSEQ Assay, a bias-controlled multiplex PCR. On the study's bioinformatics: The number of nucleated cells in each sample was estimated from the amplification of reference gene primers within the assay. To quantify the absolute abundance of each unique TCRbeta CDR3 rearrangement, sequence reads were collapsed and filtered. For each sample, productive Simpson clonality was calculated by taking the square root of Simpson's diversity index across productive rearrangements. The immuneACCESS repertoire file appears here via TCRdb, limited to in-frame rearrangements. These files lack a portion of the clones; in checked studies, under half of the deficit traces to unresolved V genes, and the cause of the others is not known. That table is the source of V, J and clone size, and D and trimming were worked out from the DNA. Here the sample has 350,000 to 400,000 clones; approximately 90% occur a single time. The top ten constitute around 0.94% of the sample.

Based on the germline V gene (reference sequence), the CDR1 and CDR2 sequences are SEHNR and FQNEAQ. Including cysteine and phenylalanine, the CDR3 has 14 amino acids. CDR3 DNA is the only sequence kept; it has 42 bases, read in frame from the first base. V loses 1 base, J loses 6 bases, and the germline ends lie 10 bases apart. Participants in the prospective study were enrolled through a virtual design, were aged about 18 to 100 years, and lived in 24 United States geographic areas. To assign participants to cohorts, the prospective study relied on clinical history that participants themselves reported in a screening survey and a study questionnaire. A participant counted as exposed if, within 2 weeks of entering the study, that participant had been in contact with someone who had a PCR-confirmed or clinician-diagnosed COVID-19 case. In the prospective study, mobile phlebotomists collected whole blood, serum and a nasopharyngeal or oropharyngeal swab from each participant. Additional blood draws and questionnaires over an approximately two-month period could optionally be provided by prospective study participants. Before DNA extraction, blood samples from the prospective study were shipped at room temperature or frozen.

Source material: PBMCs or T cells enriched from blood (not recorded which). In this chain, TRBV7-9 is recombined with TRBJ1-5; the D gene cannot be resolved reliably. The clonotype comes from a woman in her forties who had been exposed to COVID-19. The CDR3 is CASSLGGGIQPQHF. The bases read TGTGCCAGCAGCTTAGGAGGAGGGATTCAGCCCCAGCATTTT.